The 13 T cell receptor beta chains presented below share a single source sample, sequenced in a study of CXCR3-negative and CXCR3-positive naive CD8 T cells. UMI labels and 5' RACE were used to prepare the TRB cDNA libraries. No DNA is given; TCRdb re-called the 5' RACE reads and lists each CDR3 protein once. In total, the table holds 45,000 or so distinct CDR3 sequences. The sequenced sample consisted of memory CD8+ T cells from blood. These receptors all stem from a human donor in good health. Some clones in this sample may be carry-over from other donors' samples.

The chain recombines TRBV12-5 with TRBJ2-7; absent DNA, TCRdb's TRBD2 call cannot be checked. Germline-derived CDR1 and CDR2 are LGHNT and FRNRAP. This CDR3 has 12 residues. CDR3 region: CASGLVPYEQYF.

This chain links TRBV29-1 with TRBJ2-1; there is no DNA to check the TCRdb D call of TRBD1. There are 15 residues in the CDR3. Germline CDR1 SQVTM, CDR2 ANQGSEA. This CDR3 reads CSVTGTESSYNEQFF.

The chain uses TRBV29-1 and TRBJ1-4; the TCRdb call, TRBD1, lacks DNA for checking. The germline gives CDR1 SQVTM, CDR2 ANQGSEA. The length of the CDR3 is 13 residues. CDR3 region: CSALRGVGEKLFF.

The CDR3 protein is CASSQQGFRYNEQFF. This rearrangement joins TRBV3-1 to TRBJ2-1; TCRdb calls TRBD1, which cannot be checked without DNA. The germline CDR1 and CDR2 sequences are LGHDT and YNNKEL (reference sequence). The CDR3 loop spans 15 amino acids.

The J gene is TRBJ2-3, the V gene TRBV12-3 or TRBV12-4. The CDR3 totals 15 residues. CDR3: CASSSSDGRTDTQYF.

The chain links TRBV15 to TRBJ2-7. CDR1 and CDR2 from the germline V gene are LNHNV and YYDKDF (reference sequence). The CDR3 extends over 15 amino acids. Here the CDR3 reads CATSRDTDSSYEQYF.

The rearrangement joins TRBV7-9 to TRBJ2-5; TCRdb lists TRBD1, though no DNA is available to test this call. Per germline, CDR1 SEHNR and CDR2 FQNEAQ (reference sequence). This CDR3 is built from 12 residues. CDR3 sequence: CASTDRQETQYF. Combining the CDR3 with reference TRBV7-9 and TRBJ2-5 gives the whole variable domain DTGVSQNPRHKITKRGQNVTFRCDPISEHNRLYWYRQTLGQGPEFLTYFQNEAQLEKSRLLSDRFSAERPKGSFSTLEIQRTEQGDSAMYLCASTDRQETQYFGPGTRLLVL.

CDR3 in amino acids: CSARDRGQGYGYTF. The rearrangement uses TRBV20-1 and TRBJ1-2; TCRdb gives TRBD1 as the D gene, but with no DNA this cannot be confirmed. The germline V gene has CDR1 DFQATT and CDR2 SNEGSKA (reference sequence). The CDR3 loop spans 14 amino acids.

The V call is TRBV4-3, the J call TRBJ2-7. This CDR3 has 15 residues. The V gene's germline CDR1 is LGHNA and CDR2 YSLEER. The CDR3 loop is CASSQEKASTYEQYF.

This chain joins TRBV4-2 and TRBJ1-1. This CDR3 is 15 amino acids long. Germline V gene sequence: CDR1 LGHNA, CDR2 YNFKEQ. The CDR3 region is CASSQVYGSDTEAFF.

This chain connects TRBV14 to TRBJ2-1; TCRdb indicates TRBD2, and absent DNA this call remains unverified. Germline CDR1 is SGHDN and CDR2 is FVKESK. The CDR3 spans 14 residues. CDR3 sequence reads: CASRGTSGRGRQFF.

This chain uses TRBV29-1 with TRBJ2-7; absent DNA, TCRdb's TRBD2 call cannot be checked. The germline V gene has CDR1 SQVTM and CDR2 ANQGSEA. This CDR3 is built from 14 residues. CDR3 sequence: CSVASNGGVGEQYF.

This chain connects TRBV3-1 to TRBJ2-7; TCRdb's D call of TRBD2 is untestable without DNA. The CDR3 is 14 amino acids. The germline CDR1 and CDR2 sequences are LGHDT and YNNKEL (reference sequence). CDR3 sequence: CASSPPRLDHEQYF.